Below are 23 T cell receptor beta chains sequenced from a single sample in a study of blood T cell repertoires in COVID-19. Measured with immunoSEQ multiplex PCR; TCRdb has only the in-frame clones, and not every one. The data contain 55,000 to 65,000 clones, approximately 84% of them singletons. The sequencing sample was made of peripheral blood. Receptors were obtained from a man between 60 and 75 years old with acute or convalescent COVID-19.

The rearrangement joins TRBV6-5 to TRBJ2-1; maybe TRBD1 (6 bases). CDR1 MNHEY and CDR2 SVGAGI come from the germline V gene. V was clipped by 0 bases and J by 4 bases, with 10 bases between them. The CDR3 is 15 residues long. The CDR3: CASSYSVTGYNEQFF. CDR3 coding DNA: TGTGCCAGCAGTTACTCGGTCACAGGGTACAATGAGCAGTTCTTC.

Concerning this clone: This sample also contains other DNA sequences that code for the same CDR3. The chain recombines TRBV7-9 with TRBJ1-6; 7 nucleotides align to TRBD1. Germline values: CDR1 SEHNR, CDR2 FQNEAQ (reference sequence). CDR3 length equals 13 residues. Trimming removed 5 bases from V and 9 bases from J; junction bases left unmatched: 4. The CDR3 is CASSGTVGSPLHF. For the CDR3, the DNA is TGTGCCAGCAGCGGGACAGTGGGTTCACCCCTCCACTTT.

The chain carries TRBV30 and TRBJ1-5, with 9 bases identical to TRBD1. The germline gives CDR1 GTSNPN, CDR2 SVGIG (reference sequence). V was pared by 5 bases and J by 6 bases, with 8 bases of the junction left unmatched. The CDR3 is made up of 14 amino acids. The CDR3 DNA sequence: TGTGCCTGGGCCCCGGGACAGGGCGGTCAGCCCCAGCATTTT. Its translation: CAWAPGQGGQPQHF. The full variable domain, its missing parts supplied by reference TRBV30 and TRBJ1-5, is SQTIHQWPATLVQPVGSPLSLECTVEGTSNPNLYWYRQAAGRGLQLLFYSVGIGQISSEVPQNLSASRPQDRQFILSSKKLLLSDSGFYLCAWAPGQGGQPQHFGDGTRLSIL.

The chain carries TRBV2 and TRBJ1-2, with D perhaps TRBD1 (6 bases). Germline values: CDR1 SNHLY, CDR2 FYNNEI. With 8 bases removed from V and 8 bases from J, the gap between germline ends came to 15 bases. This CDR3 is built from 12 residues. In DNA form, the CDR3 reads TGTGCCAGCCAGACAGGATATGAAGGCTACACCTTC. It codes for CASQTGYEGYTF.

The rearrangement joins TRBV2 to TRBJ1-1, with TRBD1 identical over 8 bases. The germline CDR1 and CDR2 sequences are SNHLY and FYNNEI. Unmatched junction bases numbered 3, after V lost 5 bases and J lost 4 bases. CDR3 size: 13 residues. The CDR3 sequence: CASSYRGSTEAFF. CDR3 DNA: TGTGCCAGCAGTTACAGGGGGAGCACTGAAGCTTTCTTT. Using reference TRBV2 and TRBJ1-1 for the parts outside the CDR3, the full variable domain is EPEVTQTPSHQVTQMGQEVILRCVPISNHLYFYWYRQILGQKVEFLVSFYNNEISEKSEIFDDQFSVERPDGSNFTLKIRSTKLEDSAMYFCASSYRGSTEAFFGQGTRLTVV.

This chain uses TRBV30 with TRBJ1-5; D is ambiguous. V shed 2 bases and J shed 10 bases, with 18 bases lying between them. CDR3 length: 14 residues. Germline CDR1 and CDR2: GTSNPN and SVGIG (reference sequence). CDR3 in amino acids: CAWSIGLDGGPQHF. CDR3 coding DNA: TGTGCCTGGAGTATCGGTCTGGATGGAGGTCCCCAGCATTTT.

V and J are TRBV5-1 and TRBJ2-1, with 13 bases lining up with TRBD2. J gave up 6 bases and V 4 bases, and 4 bases lay outside the gene matches. This CDR3 has 15 amino acids. CDR1 and CDR2 from the germline V gene are SGHRS and YFSETQ. Here the CDR3 reads CASSPGLAGPNEQFF. Here the CDR3 DNA reads TGCGCCAGCAGCCCGGGACTAGCGGGACCCAATGAGCAGTTCTTC.

This clone is judged medium-sized. The chain combines TRBV5-1 with TRBJ2-1; 7 nucleotides align to TRBD2. CDR3 length: 15 amino acids. The junction had 11 bases not matched to a gene; V was cut back by 4 bases and J by 7 bases. Germline V gives CDR1 SGHRS, CDR2 YFSETQ. The CDR3 nucleotides read TGCGCCAGCAGCACGTACTCGGGGGGTTCTAATGAGCAGTTCTTC. This codes for CASSTYSGGSNEQFF.

The chain carries TRBV28 and TRBJ2-1; 9 bases match TRBD2. V lost 3 bases to trimming and J lost 10 bases; unmatched junction nucleotides: 7. The CDR3 is 14 residues long. The germline V gene has CDR1 MDHEN and CDR2 SYDVKM. CDR3 sequence: CASSFLLGLAEQFF. The CDR3, as DNA: TGTGCCAGCAGTTTCCTCTTGGGACTAGCAGAGCAGTTCTTC.

The rearrangement uses TRBV9 and TRBJ1-2, with D uncertain. The CDR3 is 15 residues long. Per the germline V gene, CDR1 is SGDLS and CDR2 is YYNGEE. The V end lost 0 bases, the J end lost 1 base, and 10 bases lay between the germline ends. CDR3: CASSVAPGSNYGYTF. As DNA, the CDR3 is TGTGCCAGCAGCGTAGCCCCGGGGAGTAACTATGGCTACACCTTC.

V usage is TRBV4-1 and J usage is TRBJ2-7, with 7 nucleotides matching TRBD1. The CDR3 covers 16 residues. The germline CDR1 and CDR2 sequences are MGHRA and YSYEKL. Unmatched junction bases numbered 10, after V lost 1 base and J lost 4 bases. In nucleotides, the CDR3 is TGCGCCAGCAGCCAAGTTTCGACAGGGTCGGAATACGAGCAGTACTTC. Amino acids: CASSQVSTGSEYEQYF.

This chain connects TRBV27 to TRBJ2-2, with no clear D. Germline V gene sequence: CDR1 MNHEY, CDR2 SMNVEV (reference sequence). Trimming removed 6 bases from V and 7 bases from J, with 15 bases in between. The CDR3 covers 14 residues. CDR3 in DNA: TGTGCCAGCAGACGCCCCGACATCAGCGGGGAGCTGTTTTTT. Protein sequence: CASRRPDISGELFF.

The V call is TRBV13, the J call TRBJ2-7; 7 nucleotides line up with TRBD1. V lost 3 bases to trimming and J lost 7 bases; unmatched junction nucleotides: 18. Germline CDR1 is PRHDT and CDR2 is FYEKMQ (reference sequence). The CDR3 length is 17 residues. CDR3 sequence reads: CASSFGVYRDRLKEQYF. As DNA, the CDR3 is TGTGCCAGCAGCTTTGGGGTTTACAGGGACAGACTAAAAGAGCAGTACTTC.

In nucleotides, the CDR3 is TGTGCCAGCAGCTTATCTAGCGGGGGTCGGGAGACCCAGTACTTC. It specifies CASSLSSGGRETQYF. The chain employs TRBV7-7 and TRBJ2-5, with 10 bases fitting TRBD2. Unmatched junction bases numbered 5, after V lost 2 bases and J lost 5 bases. The CDR3 is 15 residues long. Germline V gives CDR1 SSHAT, CDR2 FNYEAQ (reference sequence).

This clone was observed a handful of times. For the CDR3, the DNA is TGTGCCAGCAGCTTAGGCCTAGCGGGGGCCCTAAGCACAGATACGCAGTATTTT. This gives the protein CASSLGLAGALSTDTQYF. V usage is TRBV11-2 and J usage is TRBJ2-3; 10 bases align to TRBD2. Germline V gives CDR1 SGHAT, CDR2 FQNNGV. The length of the CDR3 is 18 residues. J was trimmed by 0 bases and V by 1 base; bases with no gene match: 7.

J is TRBJ1-2 and V is TRBV29-1; D is perhaps TRBD1 (5 bases). The CDR3 has 13 residues. V dropped 6 bases and J dropped 4 bases, with 15 bases sitting between them. CDR1 and CDR2 from the germline V gene are SQVTM and ANQGSEA. CDR3 region: CSVRPQESYGYTF. In nucleotides, the CDR3 is TGCAGCGTCCGTCCACAGGAGTCCTATGGCTACACCTTC.

CDR3 DNA sequence: TGTGCCATCAGTGCCGAGACGCGGAACTATGGCTACACCTTC. This encodes CAISAETRNYGYTF. J is TRBJ1-2 and V is TRBV10-3; D uncertain. The CDR3 covers 14 residues. Trimming took off 4 bases at V and 2 bases at J, with 11 bases between the two ends. Germline CDR1 is ENHRY and CDR2 is SYGVKD.

V and J are TRBV30 and TRBJ1-4; 10 bases align to TRBD1. The CDR3 spans 14 residues. The junction had 7 bases not matched to a gene; V was cut back by 4 bases and J by 8 bases. Germline V gene lookup returns CDR1 GTSNPN and CDR2 SVGIG (reference sequence). The CDR3 coding sequence is TGTGCCTGGACCCTGACAGGGGGCTCGGAAAAACTGTTTTTT. This codes for CAWTLTGGSEKLFF.

This clone was seen just once. The V and J genes are TRBV14 and TRBJ2-2; D unclear. CDR3 size: 12 residues. CDR1 is SGHDN and CDR2 is FVKESK in the germline V gene. The V end was cut by 2 bases, the J end by 7 bases, with 5 bases between. This CDR3 is CASSQFYGELFF. DNA for the CDR3: TGTGCCAGCAGCCAATTCTACGGGGAGCTGTTTTTT.

A few counts support this clone. The J gene is TRBJ1-1, the V gene TRBV30; no clear D gene. Looked up from germline, CDR1 is GTSNPN and CDR2 is SVGIG (reference sequence). The CDR3 is made up of 13 amino acids. Between the trimmed V and J ends, which lost 1 base and 11 bases, there was a span of 17 bases. The CDR3 loop reads CAWSGPRRVGAFF. In DNA, the CDR3 is TGTGCCTGGAGTGGTCCCCGGAGGGTGGGCGCTTTCTTT.

This clone was detected only once. The chain couples TRBV19 to TRBJ1-5; 8 bases align to TRBD1. Looked up from germline, CDR1 is LNHDA and CDR2 is SQIVND (reference sequence). V lost 6 bases, J lost 5 bases, and 6 bases stayed unmatched. The CDR3 sequence is 14 residues long. CDR3 bases: TGTGCCAGTAGGGGCAGGGGGCTAGATCAGCCCCAGCATTTT. This encodes CASRGRGLDQPQHF.

The V gene is TRBV19, the J gene TRBJ1-5; 9 positions match TRBD1. CDR1 and CDR2 (germline): LNHDA, SQIVND (reference sequence). The CDR3 extends over 16 amino acids. J was trimmed by 0 bases and V by 9 bases; bases with no gene match: 9. CDR3 protein: CASHRDRANSNQPQHF. The CDR3, as DNA: TGTGCCAGCCATCGGGACAGGGCAAATAGCAATCAGCCCCAGCATTTT.

The rearrangement links TRBV5-3 to TRBJ1-2; 8 bases fit TRBD1. TRBV5-3 is recorded as an ORF, its role being uncertain. The CDR3 spans 14 residues. Losses at the gene ends were 3 bases for V and 3 bases for J; bases not matched to a gene: 4. CDR3 sequence (DNA): TGTGCCAGAAGCTCCGGGACAGGAGACTATGGCTACACCTTC. Translation: CARSSGTGDYGYTF.